The T cell receptor (beta chain) under discussion was sequenced for a study of neurological immune-mediated disorders. The time point denotes: longitudinal time-point 3. This clonotype occurred many times. Germline loops: CDR1 DFQATT, CDR2 SNEGSKA (reference sequence). The germline V and J ends were trimmed by 6 bases and 0 bases, with 18 bases remaining between them. The CDR3 sequence is 15 residues long. Each sequencing run yielded over 170 million TCR-beta sequences from 15-18 subjects. Using its own MiXCR run on the 5' RACE reads, TCRdb lists one record per CDR3 protein. The data hold roughly 100,000 distinct CDR3 sequences, with approximately 11% observed a single time.

The TCR was taken from a female donor with HTLV-1-associated myelopathy (HAM/TSP). Sequencing was performed on PBMCs. The rearrangement uses TRBV20-1 and TRBJ2-7; the D is unclear. The CDR3 region is CSAIHPGDNSYEQYF. CDR3 DNA sequence: TGCAGTGCCATCCACCCAGGCGATAACTCCTACGAGCAGTACTTC.